The rows below give T cell receptor beta chains drawn from one sample of a study of blood T cell repertoires in COVID-19. Assay used: immunoSEQ multiplex PCR; TCRdb lists only in-frame clones, some missing. Among approximately 160,000 clones, 83% were seen once, and the ten largest hold 3.6%. The sequenced material came from PBMCs or T cells enriched from blood (not recorded which). The receptors originated from a woman aged 50 to 60 in a cohort exposed to, infected with or recovered from COVID-19 (not recorded which). Both conserved end residues are part of each CDR3. D genes are given only for firm matches. A row's size may be missing; if present it is once, few, many or a size class.

j_call,d_call,clone_size,v_call,cdr3_aa,cdr3_nt
TRBJ1-3,NA,NA,TRBV27,CASSSPKKGENTIYF,TGTGCCAGCAGTTCCCCCAAAAAGGGGGAAAACACCATATATTTT
TRBJ2-1,TRBD2,NA,TRBV5-1,CASSKLAGAQNPAYNEQFF,TGCGCCAGCAGCAAACTAGCGGGGGCCCAAAACCCAGCCTACAATGAGCAGTTCTTC
TRBJ1-1,NA,once,TRBV19,CASSIDESGSSNTEAFF,TGTGCCAGTAGTATAGATGAGTCCGGGTCGTCGAACACTGAAGCTTTCTTT
TRBJ2-7,NA,NA,TRBV10-3,CAISTGGAYEQYF,TGTGCCATCAGTACAGGGGGGGCCTACGAGCAGTACTTC
TRBJ1-1,NA,NA,TRBV28,CASLPGGMVLNTEAFF,TGTGCCAGCTTGCCGGGAGGAATGGTTCTGAACACTGAAGCTTTCTTT
TRBJ2-1,TRBD2,NA,TRBV7-9,CASSGGTSGNEQFF,TGTGCCAGCAGCGGAGGGACTAGCGGTAATGAGCAGTTCTTC
TRBJ2-3,NA,NA,TRBV7-2,CASSLEAGISTDTQYF,TGTGCCAGCAGCTTAGAAGCGGGTATTAGCACAGATACGCAGTATTTT
TRBJ1-1,NA,NA,TRBV27,CASSRGHRNTEAFF,TGTGCCAGCAGTAGGGGACACCGGAACACTGAAGCTTTCTTT
TRBJ2-2,NA,NA,TRBV7-2,CASSLAAASNTGELFF,TGTGCCAGCAGCTTAGCAGCGGCATCGAACACCGGGGAGCTGTTTTTT
TRBJ2-5,NA,NA,TRBV5-4,CASSARGGETQYF,TGTGCCAGCAGCGCACGCGGAGGAGAGACCCAGTACTTC
TRBJ2-7,TRBD2,once,TRBV28,CASSLPGRREAEQYF,TGTGCCAGCAGTTTGCCGGGACGGCGGGAGGCCGAGCAGTACTTC
TRBJ2-7,NA,NA,TRBV7-2,CASSLVGGHYEQYF,TGTGCCAGCAGCTTAGTGGGGGGGCACTACGAGCAGTACTTC
TRBJ2-1,NA,NA,TRBV14,CASSQEGAVGLNEQFF,TGTGCCAGCAGCCAAGAGGGAGCGGTCGGCTTAAATGAGCAGTTCTTC
TRBJ1-5,TRBD1,NA,TRBV27,CASSSYIPGDRGGQPQHF,TGTGCCAGCAGTTCATATATCCCAGGGGACAGGGGAGGTCAGCCCCAGCATTTT
TRBJ2-2,NA,few,TRBV30,CAWKDSERPNTGELFF,TGTGCCTGGAAGGACAGCGAACGTCCTAACACCGGGGAGCTGTTTTTT
TRBJ2-1,TRBD1,NA,TRBV29-1,CSGSDRGRYNEQFF,TGCAGCGGATCAGACAGGGGGAGGTACAATGAGCAGTTCTTC
TRBJ2-3,NA,few,TRBV2,CASTGQTDNTDTQYF,TGTGCCAGCACCGGGCAAACGGACAACACAGATACGCAGTATTTT
TRBJ2-2,TRBD1,many,TRBV18,CASSLDPRDRGPKNTGELFF,TGTGCCAGCTCACTAGACCCCCGGGACAGGGGGCCCAAGAACACCGGGGAGCTGTTTTTT
TRBJ2-5,NA,NA,TRBV28,CASSQVRETQYF,TGTGCCAGCAGTCAGGTTAGAGAGACCCAGTACTTC
TRBJ1-2,NA,few,TRBV5-3,CARSLTGPPRGYGYTF,TGTGCCAGAAGCTTGACGGGCCCTCCTCGGGGCTATGGCTACACCTTC
TRBJ2-1,NA,NA,TRBV18,CASSQTRQASHEQFF,TGTGCCAGCTCGCAGACTAGGCAGGCATCCCATGAGCAGTTCTTC
TRBJ1-2,NA,NA,TRBV12-3/TRBV12-4,CASSLSRAGYTF,TGTGCCAGCAGTTTATCCAGGGCTGGCTACACCTTC
TRBJ2-3,TRBD2,NA,TRBV30,CAWSASGISTDTQYF,TGTGCCTGGAGTGCTAGCGGAATTAGCACAGATACGCAGTATTTT
TRBJ2-7,TRBD2,NA,TRBV6-6,CASRSPTGTSGEQYF,TGTGCCAGCAGATCACCCACCGGGACTAGCGGCGAGCAGTACTTC
TRBJ2-5,TRBD2,once,TRBV5-4,CASSLSGVETQYF,TGTGCCAGCAGCTTAAGCGGGGTAGAGACCCAGTACTTC
TRBJ2-7,TRBD2,NA,TRBV6-1,CASSVAGGGYEQYF,TGTGCCAGCAGTGTAGCGGGAGGAGGCTACGAGCAGTACTTC
TRBJ1-2,TRBD1,NA,TRBV3-1/TRBV3-2,CASSRQGAEGYTF,TGTGCCAGCAGCCGTCAGGGGGCCGAGGGCTACACCTTC
TRBJ1-1,NA,few,TRBV11-3,CASSLGGNTEAFF,TGTGCCAGCAGCTTAGGCGGAAACACTGAAGCTTTCTTT
TRBJ2-7,TRBD2,NA,TRBV5-1,CASSLLAEGSYEQYF,TGCGCCAGCAGCTTACTAGCGGAGGGTTCCTACGAGCAGTACTTC
TRBJ1-3,TRBD1,NA,TRBV18,CASSPTGVGNTIYF,TGTGCCAGCTCACCAACAGGGGTTGGAAACACCATATATTTT
TRBJ2-3,TRBD2,NA,TRBV5-4,CASSSRAGGPTDTQYF,TGTGCCAGCAGCTCGCGAGCGGGGGGACCCACAGATACGCAGTATTTT
TRBJ2-1,NA,NA,TRBV30,CAWSVKAGQGLLNEQFF,TGTGCCTGGAGTGTAAAAGCTGGCCAGGGGTTATTGAATGAGCAGTTCTTC
TRBJ1-6,TRBD1,NA,TRBV5-6,CASSFGTGSSYNSPLHF,TGTGCCAGCAGCTTCGGGACAGGGAGCTCCTATAATTCACCCCTCCACTTT
TRBJ2-3,NA,NA,TRBV24-1,CATSDPGEDTDTQYF,TGTGCCACCAGTGATCCAGGGGAAGACACAGATACGCAGTATTTT
TRBJ1-1,NA,NA,TRBV19,CASRGERENTEAFF,TGTGCCAGTAGAGGAGAACGGGAGAACACTGAAGCTTTCTTT
TRBJ2-3,TRBD2,NA,TRBV19,CASSTSGSDPDTQYF,TGTGCCAGTAGTACTAGCGGGAGCGACCCAGATACGCAGTATTTT
TRBJ1-1,NA,few,TRBV20-1,CGGAGLTEAFF,TGCGGGGGGGCAGGCCTGACTGAAGCTTTCTTT
TRBJ2-1,TRBD1,NA,TRBV5-4,CASSFYGTGDSHNEQFF,TGTGCCAGCAGCTTTTATGGGACAGGGGATTCCCACAATGAGCAGTTCTTC
TRBJ2-5,TRBD2,few,TRBV15,CATSRGGSQETQYF,TGTGCCACCAGCAGGGGAGGGAGTCAAGAGACCCAGTACTTC
TRBJ2-6,NA,NA,TRBV3-1/TRBV3-2,CASSQGASGANVLTF,TGTGCCAGCAGCCAGGGGGCTTCAGGGGCCAACGTCCTGACTTTC
TRBJ2-2,TRBD1,NA,TRBV7-9,CASEPGGTGELFF,TGTGCCAGCGAACCAGGGGGCACCGGGGAGCTGTTTTTT